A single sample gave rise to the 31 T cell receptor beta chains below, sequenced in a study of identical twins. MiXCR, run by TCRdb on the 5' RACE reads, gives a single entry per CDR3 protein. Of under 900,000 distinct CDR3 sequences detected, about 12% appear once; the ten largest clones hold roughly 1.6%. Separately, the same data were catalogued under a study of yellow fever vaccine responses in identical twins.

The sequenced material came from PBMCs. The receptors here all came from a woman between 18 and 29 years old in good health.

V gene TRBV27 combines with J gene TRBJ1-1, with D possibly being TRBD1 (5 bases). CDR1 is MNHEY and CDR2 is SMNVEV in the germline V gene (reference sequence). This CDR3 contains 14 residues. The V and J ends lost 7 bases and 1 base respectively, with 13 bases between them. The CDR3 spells CASKGATSNTEAFF. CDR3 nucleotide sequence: TGTGCCAGCAAAGGGGCAACTTCGAACACTGAAGCTTTCTTT.

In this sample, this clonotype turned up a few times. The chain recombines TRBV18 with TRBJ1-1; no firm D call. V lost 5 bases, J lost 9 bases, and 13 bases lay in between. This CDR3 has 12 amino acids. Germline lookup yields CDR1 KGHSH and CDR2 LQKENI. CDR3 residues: CASSSSVRQAFF. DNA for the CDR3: TGTGCCAGCTCAAGCTCGGTAAGGCAAGCTTTCTTT.

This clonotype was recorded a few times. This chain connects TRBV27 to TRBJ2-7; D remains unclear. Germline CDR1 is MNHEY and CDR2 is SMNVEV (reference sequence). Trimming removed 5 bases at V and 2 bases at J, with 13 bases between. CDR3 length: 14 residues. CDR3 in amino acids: CASSPRIGPYEQYF. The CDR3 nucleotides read TGTGCCAGCAGTCCTAGAATTGGCCCCTACGAGCAGTACTTC.

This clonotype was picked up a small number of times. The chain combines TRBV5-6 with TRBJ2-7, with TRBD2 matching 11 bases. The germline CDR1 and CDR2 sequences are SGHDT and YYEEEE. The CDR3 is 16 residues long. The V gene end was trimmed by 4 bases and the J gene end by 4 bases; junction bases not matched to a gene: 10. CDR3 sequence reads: CASSQTGLAESYEQYF. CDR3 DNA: TGTGCCAGCAGCCAAACGGGACTAGCGGAATCTTACGAGCAGTACTTC.

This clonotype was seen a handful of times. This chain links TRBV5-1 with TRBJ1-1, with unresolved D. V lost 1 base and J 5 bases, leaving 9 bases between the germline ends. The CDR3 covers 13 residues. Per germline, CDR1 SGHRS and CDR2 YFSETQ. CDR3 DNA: TGCGCCAGCAGCTTGTGGGTAGAGACTGAAGCTTTCTTT. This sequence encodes CASSLWVETEAFF.

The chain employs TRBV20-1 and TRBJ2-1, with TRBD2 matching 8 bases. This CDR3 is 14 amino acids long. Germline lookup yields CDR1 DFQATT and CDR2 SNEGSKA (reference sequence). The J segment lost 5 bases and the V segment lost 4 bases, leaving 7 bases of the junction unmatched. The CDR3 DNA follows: TGCAGTGCTATACGAGCGGGAGTGAACAATGAGCAGTTCTTC. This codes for CSAIRAGVNNEQFF.

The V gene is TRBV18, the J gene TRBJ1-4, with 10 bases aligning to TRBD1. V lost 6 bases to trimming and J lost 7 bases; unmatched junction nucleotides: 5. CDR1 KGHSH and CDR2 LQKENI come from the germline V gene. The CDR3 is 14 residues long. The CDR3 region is CASSQTGGIEKLFF. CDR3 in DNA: TGTGCCAGCTCCCAGACAGGGGGCATTGAAAAACTGTTTTTT.

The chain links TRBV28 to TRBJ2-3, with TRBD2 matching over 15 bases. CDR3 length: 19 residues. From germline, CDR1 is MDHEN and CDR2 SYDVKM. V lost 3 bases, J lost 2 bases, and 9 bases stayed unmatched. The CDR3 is CASSFGVGTSGRLTDTQYF. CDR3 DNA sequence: TGTGCCAGCAGTTTCGGTGTGGGGACTAGCGGGAGGCTCACAGATACGCAGTATTTT. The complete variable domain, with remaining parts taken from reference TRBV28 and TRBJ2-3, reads DVKVTQSSRYLVKRTGEKVFLECVQDMDHENMFWYRQDPGLGLRLIYFSYDVKMKEKGDIPEGYSVSREKKERFSLILESASTNQTSMYLCASSFGVGTSGRLTDTQYFGPGTRLTVL.

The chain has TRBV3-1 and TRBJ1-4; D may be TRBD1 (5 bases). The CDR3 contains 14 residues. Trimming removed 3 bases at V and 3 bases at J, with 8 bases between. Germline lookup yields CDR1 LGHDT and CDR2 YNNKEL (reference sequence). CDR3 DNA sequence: TGTGCCAGCAGCCAGGGGGATGCTAATGAAAAACTGTTTTTT. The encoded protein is CASSQGDANEKLFF.

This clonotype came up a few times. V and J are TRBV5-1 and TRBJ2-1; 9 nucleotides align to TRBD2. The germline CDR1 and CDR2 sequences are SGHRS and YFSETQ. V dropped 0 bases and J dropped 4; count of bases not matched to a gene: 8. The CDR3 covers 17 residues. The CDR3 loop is CASSLVVAGDIYNEQFF. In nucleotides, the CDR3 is TGCGCCAGCAGCTTGGTTGTAGCGGGGGATATATACAATGAGCAGTTCTTC.

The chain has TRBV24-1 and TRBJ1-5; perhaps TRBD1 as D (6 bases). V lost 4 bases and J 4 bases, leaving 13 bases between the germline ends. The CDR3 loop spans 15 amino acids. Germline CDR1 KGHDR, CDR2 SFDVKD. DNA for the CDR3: TGTGCCACCAGTGAGACAGGTAGTTGGAATCAGCCCCAGCATTTT. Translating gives CATSETGSWNQPQHF.

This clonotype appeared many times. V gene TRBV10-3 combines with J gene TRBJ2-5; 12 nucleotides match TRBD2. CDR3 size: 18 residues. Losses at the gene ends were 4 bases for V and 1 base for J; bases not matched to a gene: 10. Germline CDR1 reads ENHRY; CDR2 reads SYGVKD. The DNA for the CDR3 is TGTGCCATCAGTGCAAGACTAGCGGGGGAATCCTCCCAAGAGACCCAGTACTTC. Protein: CAISARLAGESSQETQYF.

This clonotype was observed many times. In DNA form, the CDR3 reads TGCAGCGTAACCCGGGACTACCTCACAGATACGCAGTATTTT. Its protein product is CSVTRDYLTDTQYF. The chain combines TRBV29-1 with TRBJ2-3; 7 bases map to TRBD2. The germline gives CDR1 SQVTM, CDR2 ANQGSEA. The CDR3 is 14 amino acids. J gave up 2 bases and V 6 bases, and 8 bases lay outside the gene matches.

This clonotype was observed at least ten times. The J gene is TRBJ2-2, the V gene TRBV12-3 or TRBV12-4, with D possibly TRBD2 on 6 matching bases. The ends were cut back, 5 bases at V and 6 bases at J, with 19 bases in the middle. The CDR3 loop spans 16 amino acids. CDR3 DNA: TGTGCCAGCAGTCCCTTGAACGGGGGAGCAGCCGGGGAGCTGTTTTTT. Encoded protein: CASSPLNGGAAGELFF.

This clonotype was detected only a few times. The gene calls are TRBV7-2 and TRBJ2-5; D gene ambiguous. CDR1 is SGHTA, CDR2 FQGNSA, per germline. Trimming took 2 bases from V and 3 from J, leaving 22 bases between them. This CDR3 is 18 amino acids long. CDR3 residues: CASSLRLWAGEKEETQYF. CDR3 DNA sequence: TGTGCCAGCAGCTTACGCCTTTGGGCAGGAGAAAAAGAAGAGACCCAGTACTTC.

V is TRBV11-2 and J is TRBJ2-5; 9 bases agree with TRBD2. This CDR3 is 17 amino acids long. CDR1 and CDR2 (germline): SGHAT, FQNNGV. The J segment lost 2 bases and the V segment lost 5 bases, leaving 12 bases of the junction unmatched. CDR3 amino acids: CASSRSGGQERQETQYF. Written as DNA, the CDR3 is TGTGCCAGCAGCCGGAGCGGGGGGCAAGAGAGACAAGAGACCCAGTACTTC.

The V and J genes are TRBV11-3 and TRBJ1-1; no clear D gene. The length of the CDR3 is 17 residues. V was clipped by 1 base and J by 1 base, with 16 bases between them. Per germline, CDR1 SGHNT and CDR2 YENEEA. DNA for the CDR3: TGTGCCAGCAGCTTAGTTTTCCACACGACTCCGAACACTGAAGCTTTCTTT. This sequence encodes CASSLVFHTTPNTEAFF.

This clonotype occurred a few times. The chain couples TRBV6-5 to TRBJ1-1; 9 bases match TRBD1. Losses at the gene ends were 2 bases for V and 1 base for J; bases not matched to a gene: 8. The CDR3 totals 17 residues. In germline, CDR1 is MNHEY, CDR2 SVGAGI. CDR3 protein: CASSYKGQGLRNTEAFF. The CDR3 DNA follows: TGTGCCAGCAGTTACAAGGGACAGGGTTTACGGAACACTGAAGCTTTCTTT.

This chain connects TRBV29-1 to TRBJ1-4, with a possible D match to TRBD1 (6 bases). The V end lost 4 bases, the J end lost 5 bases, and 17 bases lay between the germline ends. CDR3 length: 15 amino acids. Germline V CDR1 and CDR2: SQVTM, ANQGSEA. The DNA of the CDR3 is TGCAGCGTTGGCCTCAGGGGCTGGGAGAATGAAAAACTGTTTTTT. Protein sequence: CSVGLRGWENEKLFF.

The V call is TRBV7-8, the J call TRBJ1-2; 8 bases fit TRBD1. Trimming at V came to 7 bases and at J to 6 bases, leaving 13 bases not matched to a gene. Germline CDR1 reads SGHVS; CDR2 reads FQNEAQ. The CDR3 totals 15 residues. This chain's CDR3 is CASTRQGTMVDGYTF. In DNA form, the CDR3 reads TGTGCCAGCACAAGACAGGGGACAATGGTAGATGGCTACACCTTC.

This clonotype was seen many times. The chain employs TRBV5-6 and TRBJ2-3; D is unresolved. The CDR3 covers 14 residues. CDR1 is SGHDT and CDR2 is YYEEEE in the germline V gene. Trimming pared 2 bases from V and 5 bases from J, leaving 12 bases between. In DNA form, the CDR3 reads TGTGCCAGCAGCTTTGCGAGCGTGATAGATACGCAGTATTTT. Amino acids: CASSFASVIDTQYF.

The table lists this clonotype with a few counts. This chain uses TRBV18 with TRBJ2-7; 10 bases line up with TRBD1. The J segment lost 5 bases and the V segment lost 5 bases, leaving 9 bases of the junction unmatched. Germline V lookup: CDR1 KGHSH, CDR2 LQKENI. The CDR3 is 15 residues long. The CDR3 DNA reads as TGTGCCAGCTCAAACCGGGACAGGGGTTTTGACGAGCAGTACTTC. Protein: CASSNRDRGFDEQYF. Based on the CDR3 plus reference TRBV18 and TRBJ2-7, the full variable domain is NAGVMQNPRHLVRRRGQEARLRCSPMKGHSHVYWYRQLPEEGLKFMVYLQKENIIDESGMPKERFSAEFPKEGPSILRIQQVVRGDSAAYFCASSNRDRGFDEQYFGPGTRLTVT.

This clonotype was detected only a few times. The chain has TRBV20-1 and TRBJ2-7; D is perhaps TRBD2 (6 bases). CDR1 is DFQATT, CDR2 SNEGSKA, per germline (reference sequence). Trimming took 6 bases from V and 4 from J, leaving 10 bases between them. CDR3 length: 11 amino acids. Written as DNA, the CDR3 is TGCAGTGCGCGCGGGGTATACGAGCAGTACTTC. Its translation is CSARGVYEQYF.

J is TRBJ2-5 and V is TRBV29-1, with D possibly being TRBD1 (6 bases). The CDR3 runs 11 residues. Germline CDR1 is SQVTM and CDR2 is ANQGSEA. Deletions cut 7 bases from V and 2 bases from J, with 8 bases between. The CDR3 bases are TGCAGCGGGGGGCGGCAAGAGACCCAGTACTTC. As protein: CSGGRQETQYF.

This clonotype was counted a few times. CDR3 in DNA: TGCGCCAGCAGTGAAGAAGTAGCGGGAACCGGGGAGCTGTTTTTT. This translates into CASSEEVAGTGELFF. The gene calls are TRBV10-1 and TRBJ2-2, with 8 bases aligning to TRBD2. CDR3 length equals 15 residues. V lost 3 bases to trimming and J lost 5 bases; unmatched junction nucleotides: 5. CDR1 and CDR2 from the germline V gene are WNHNN and SYGVQD (reference sequence).

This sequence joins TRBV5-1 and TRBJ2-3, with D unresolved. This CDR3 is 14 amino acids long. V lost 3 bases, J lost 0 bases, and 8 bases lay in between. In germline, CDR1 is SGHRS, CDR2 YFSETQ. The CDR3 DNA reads TGCGCCAGCAGCTCGCTCGCTAGCACAGATACGCAGTATTTT. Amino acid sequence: CASSSLASTDTQYF.

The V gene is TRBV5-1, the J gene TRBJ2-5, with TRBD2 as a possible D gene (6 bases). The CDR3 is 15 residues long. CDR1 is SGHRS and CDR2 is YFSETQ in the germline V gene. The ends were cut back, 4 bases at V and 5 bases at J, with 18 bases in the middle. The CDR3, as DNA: TGCGCCAGCAGCGCAAGCCTCGGGACTCAGGAGACCCAGTACTTC. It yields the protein CASSASLGTQETQYF.

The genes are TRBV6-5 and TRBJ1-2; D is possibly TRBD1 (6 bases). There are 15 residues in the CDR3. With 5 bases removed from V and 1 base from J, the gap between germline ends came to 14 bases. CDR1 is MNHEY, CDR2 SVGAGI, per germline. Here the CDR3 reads CASSHPGTLNYGYTF. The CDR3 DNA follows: TGTGCCAGCAGTCACCCCGGGACACTTAACTATGGCTACACCTTC.

The CDR3 protein is CASSDLRQGNQETQYF. The CDR3 nucleotides read TGCGCCAGCAGCGACCTGAGACAGGGCAACCAAGAGACCCAGTACTTC. The chain links TRBV5-1 to TRBJ2-5; TRBD1 matches 7 bases. Per germline, CDR1 SGHRS and CDR2 YFSETQ. The ends lost 4 bases at V and 0 bases at J; junction bases unmatched: 9. The CDR3 spans 16 residues.

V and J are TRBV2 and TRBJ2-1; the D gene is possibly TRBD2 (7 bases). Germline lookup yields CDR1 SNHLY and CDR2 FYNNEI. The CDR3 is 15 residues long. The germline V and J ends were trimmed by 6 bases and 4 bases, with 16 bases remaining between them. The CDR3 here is CASRVWGGAYNEQFF. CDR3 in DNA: TGTGCCAGCAGGGTTTGGGGGGGGGCTTACAATGAGCAGTTCTTC.

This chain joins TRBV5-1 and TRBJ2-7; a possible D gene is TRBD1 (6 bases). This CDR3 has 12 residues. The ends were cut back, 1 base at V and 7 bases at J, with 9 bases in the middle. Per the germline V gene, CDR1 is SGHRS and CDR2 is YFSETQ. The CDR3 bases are TGCGCCAGCAGCTTGAGAAGGGGGGAGCAGTACTTC. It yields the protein CASSLRRGEQYF.